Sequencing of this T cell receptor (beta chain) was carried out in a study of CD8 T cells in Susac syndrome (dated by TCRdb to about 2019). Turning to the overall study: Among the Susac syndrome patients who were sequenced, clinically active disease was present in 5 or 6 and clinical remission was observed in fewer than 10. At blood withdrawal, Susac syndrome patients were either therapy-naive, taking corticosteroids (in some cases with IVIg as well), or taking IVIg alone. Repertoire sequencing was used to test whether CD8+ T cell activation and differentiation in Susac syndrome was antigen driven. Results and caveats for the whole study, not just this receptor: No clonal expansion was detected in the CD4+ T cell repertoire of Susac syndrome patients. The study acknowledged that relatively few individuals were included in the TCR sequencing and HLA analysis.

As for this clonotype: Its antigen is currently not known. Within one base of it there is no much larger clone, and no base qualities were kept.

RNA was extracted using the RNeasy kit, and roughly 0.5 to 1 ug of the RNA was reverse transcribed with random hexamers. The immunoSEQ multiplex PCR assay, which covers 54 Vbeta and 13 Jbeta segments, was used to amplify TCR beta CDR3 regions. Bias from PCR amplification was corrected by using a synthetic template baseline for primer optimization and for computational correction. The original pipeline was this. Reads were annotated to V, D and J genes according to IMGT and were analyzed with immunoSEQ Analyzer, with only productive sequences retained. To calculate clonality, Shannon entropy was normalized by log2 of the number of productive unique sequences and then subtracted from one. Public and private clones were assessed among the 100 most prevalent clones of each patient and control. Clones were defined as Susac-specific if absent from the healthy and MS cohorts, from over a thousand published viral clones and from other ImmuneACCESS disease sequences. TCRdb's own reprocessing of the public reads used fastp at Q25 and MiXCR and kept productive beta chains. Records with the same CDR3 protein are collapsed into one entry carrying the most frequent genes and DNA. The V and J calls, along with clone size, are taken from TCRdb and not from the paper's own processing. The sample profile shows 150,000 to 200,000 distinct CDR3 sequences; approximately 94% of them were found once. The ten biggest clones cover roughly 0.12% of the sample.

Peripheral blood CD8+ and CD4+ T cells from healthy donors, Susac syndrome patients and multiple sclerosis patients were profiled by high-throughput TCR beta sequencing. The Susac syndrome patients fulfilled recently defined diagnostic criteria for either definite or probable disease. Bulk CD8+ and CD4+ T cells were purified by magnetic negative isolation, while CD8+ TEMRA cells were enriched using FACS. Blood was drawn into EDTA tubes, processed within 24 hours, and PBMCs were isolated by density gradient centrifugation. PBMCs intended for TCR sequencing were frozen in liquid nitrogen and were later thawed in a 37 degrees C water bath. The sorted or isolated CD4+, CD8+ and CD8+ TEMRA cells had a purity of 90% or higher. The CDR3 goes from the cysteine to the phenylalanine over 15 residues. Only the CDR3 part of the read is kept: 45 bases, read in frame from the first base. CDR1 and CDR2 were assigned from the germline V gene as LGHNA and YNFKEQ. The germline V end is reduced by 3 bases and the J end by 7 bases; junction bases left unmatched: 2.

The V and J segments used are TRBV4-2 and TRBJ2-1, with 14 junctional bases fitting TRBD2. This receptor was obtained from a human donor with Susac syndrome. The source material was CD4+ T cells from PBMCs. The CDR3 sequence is CASSQGLAGVNEQFF. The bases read TGTGCCAGCAGCCAGGGACTAGCGGGGGTTAATGAGCAGTTCTTC.